These 3 T cell receptor beta chains were all obtained from the same sample, sequenced in a study of blood T cells in healthy people across ages (dated by TCRdb to the mid-2010s). Receptor libraries were prepared by 5' RACE. Sequencing used an Illumina HiSeq 2500. The second PCR ran for roughly 7 to 11 cycles and used a J-beta primer mix along with a sample-barcoded 5' primer. Clones were called with MiXCR by TCRdb after fastp trimmed the public reads at Q25, and only in-frame beta chains were retained. Rows matching on CDR3 protein sequence are summarized as one entry with the most common DNA and genes. The sample records hundreds of thousands of distinct CDR3 sequences, roughly 32% of which are singletons. The top ten hold roughly 14% of the sample. The sequenced sample consisted of blood. These TCRs come from a woman older than 75 in good health. Donor details come from another sample of the same person, matched by shared clones.

This clonotype was detected ten times or more. The chain joins TRBV12-3 or TRBV12-4 to TRBJ2-3; D perhaps matches TRBD2 (6 bases). The CDR3 loop spans 12 amino acids. V shed 5 bases and J shed 11 bases, with 14 bases lying between them. DNA of the CDR3: TGTGCCAGCAGTGAGACGGGGAGGATGCAGTATTTT. This codes for CASSETGRMQYF.

This clonotype has a handful of counts. This chain connects TRBV7-9 to TRBJ1-3; D unresolved. Per germline, CDR1 SEHNR and CDR2 FQNEAQ (reference sequence). The CDR3 consists of 17 residues. V gave up 3 bases and J gave up 2 bases, with 17 bases separating them. CDR3 DNA sequence: TGTGCCAGCAGCTTTATGACGACAACTCTGACTGGAAACACCATATATTTT. Residues: CASSFMTTTLTGNTIYF.

The sample holds many counts of this clonotype. This chain links TRBV7-2 with TRBJ2-5; D is perhaps TRBD1 or TRBD2 (5 bases each). The CDR3 spans 15 residues. V lost 4 bases to trimming and J lost 1 base, with 13 bases between them. From germline, CDR1 is SGHTA and CDR2 FQGNSA. This CDR3 reads CASSSGTRVQETQYF. For the CDR3, the DNA is TGTGCCAGCAGCTCGGGGACGCGGGTCCAAGAGACCCAGTACTTC.